The present T cell receptor (beta chain) was sequenced within a study of cytomegalovirus exposure and HLA in healthy donors. Study conclusions and caveats: Confirmation was obtained in vitro that a few CMV-associated chains are specific for CMV antigens. Some TCR beta chains (about 180 of them) were listed as cytomegalovirus-associated.

Use of 60 Vbeta and 13 Jbeta primers characterized the PCR. Data came from immunoSEQ multiplex PCR; TCRdb stores just in-frame clones and leaves some out. The sample carries under 150,000 clones, about four fifths recorded once. The CDR3 is made up of 13 amino acids. Unmatched junction bases numbered 10, after V lost 7 bases and J lost 7 bases. Per germline, CDR1 MNHEY and CDR2 SMNVEV (reference sequence). To note about this clone: The antigen remains unidentified.

Though probably carrying unrecorded immune exposures, donors were nominally healthy at sampling. Specimen: PBMCs. The clonotype comes from a man aged 18 to 30 in good health and CMV-seronegative. The chain joins TRBV27 to TRBJ2-7, with TRBD1 matching 7 bases. The CDR3 loop is CASTGQLTTEQYF. The CDR3 bases are TGTGCCAGCACGGGACAGCTTACGACGGAGCAGTACTTC.